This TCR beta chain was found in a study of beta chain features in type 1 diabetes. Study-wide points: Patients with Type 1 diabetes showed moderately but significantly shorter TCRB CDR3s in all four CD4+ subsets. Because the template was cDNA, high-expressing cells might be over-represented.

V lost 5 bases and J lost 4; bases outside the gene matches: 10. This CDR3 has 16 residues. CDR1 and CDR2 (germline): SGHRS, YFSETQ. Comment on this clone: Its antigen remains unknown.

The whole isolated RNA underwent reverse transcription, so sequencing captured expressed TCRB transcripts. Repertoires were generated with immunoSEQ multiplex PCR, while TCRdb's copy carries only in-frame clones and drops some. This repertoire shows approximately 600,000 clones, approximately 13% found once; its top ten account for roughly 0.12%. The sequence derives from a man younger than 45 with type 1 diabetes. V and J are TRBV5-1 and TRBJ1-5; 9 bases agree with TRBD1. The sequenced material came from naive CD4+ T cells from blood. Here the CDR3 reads CASSPNPQGANQPQHF. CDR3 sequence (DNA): TGCGCCAGCAGTCCGAACCCACAGGGGGCGAATCAGCCCCAGCATTTT.